The 21 T cell receptor beta chains listed next were all sequenced from one sample in a study of control samples from healthy donors and cancer patients. Libraries were prepared by immunoSEQ multiplex PCR; TCRdb keeps only in-frame clonotypes and omits some of them. The sample lists around 110,000 clones, 80% to 90% seen once, with 1.1% in the top ten. Sequencing was carried out using PBMCs. The origin of the receptors is a woman aged 50 to 65 with colorectal cancer.

V gene TRBV7-3 combines with J gene TRBJ2-1; 11 nucleotides match TRBD2. The V and J ends lost 6 bases and 4 bases, in that order; junction bases with no gene match: 5. The germline gives CDR1 SGHTA, CDR2 FQGTGA. There are 15 residues in the CDR3. This CDR3 reads CASSFSGGAYNEQFF. In nucleotides, the CDR3 is TGTGCCAGCAGTTTTAGCGGGGGGGCTTACAATGAGCAGTTCTTC. The full variable domain, with the rest looked up from reference TRBV7-3 and TRBJ2-1, is GAGVSQTPSNKVTEKGKYVELRCDPISGHTALYWYRQSLGQGPEFLIYFQGTGAADDSGLPNDRFFAVRPEGSVSTLKIQRTERGDSAVYLCASSFSGGAYNEQFFGPGTRLTVL.

This clone was seen only once. In DNA, the CDR3 is TGTGCCAGCAGCTCGACAGGGTGGGGAGATACGCAGTATTTT. As protein: CASSSTGWGDTQYF. The chain is built from TRBV27 and TRBJ2-3; TRBD1 matches at 7 bases. The CDR3 is made up of 14 amino acids. The ends lost 6 bases at V and 5 bases at J; junction bases unmatched: 8. Germline lookup yields CDR1 MNHEY and CDR2 SMNVEV (reference sequence).

The V call is TRBV6-4, the J call TRBJ2-3; the D is unclear. Germline V lookup: CDR1 MRHNA, CDR2 SNTAGT. The CDR3 loop spans 15 amino acids. Trimming shortened V by 3 bases and J by 0 bases, and 10 bases separated the two germline ends. The CDR3 DNA reads TGTGCCAGCAGTGAGACGTTCTCTAGCACAGATACGCAGTATTTT. Amino acids: CASSETFSSTDTQYF.

The chain employs TRBV7-9 and TRBJ2-3; D ambiguous. CDR1 and CDR2 (germline): SEHNR, FQNEAQ (reference sequence). V lost 7 bases to trimming and J lost 3 bases, with 8 bases between them. The CDR3 covers 12 residues. The CDR3 DNA reads TGTGCCAGCAACTGGGGTACAGATACGCAGTATTTT. Translation gives CASNWGTDTQYF.

This chain links TRBV28 with TRBJ2-3; 9 nucleotides line up with TRBD1. V was clipped by 4 bases and J by 5 bases; unmatched bases: 13. CDR1 and CDR2 (germline): MDHEN, SYDVKM. This CDR3 has 17 amino acids. CDR3 bases: TGTGCCAGCAGTTCCACCCGGGACAGGGAAATCAGAGATACGCAGTATTTT. Protein sequence: CASSSTRDREIRDTQYF.

The rearrangement links TRBV5-1 to TRBJ2-5; D call uncertain. The germline V and J ends were trimmed by 2 bases and 4 bases, with 3 bases remaining between them. Germline V gives CDR1 SGHRS, CDR2 YFSETQ. The CDR3 has 11 amino acids. CDR3 DNA: TGCGCCAGCAGCTTCGCAGAGACCCAGTACTTC. As protein: CASSFAETQYF.

This chain connects TRBV19 to TRBJ1-1, with D unclear. Trimming stripped 5 bases from V and 0 bases from J, with 13 bases between. CDR3 size: 15 residues. CDR1 is LNHDA and CDR2 is SQIVND in the germline V gene (reference sequence). This CDR3 reads CASSPLWTVNTEAFF. The CDR3 nucleotides read TGTGCCAGTAGTCCCCTCTGGACGGTGAACACTGAAGCTTTCTTT.

This clone came up a few times. The V and J genes are TRBV2 and TRBJ1-5; a weak D match, TRBD1 (6 bases). V shed 4 bases and J shed 6 bases, with 13 bases lying between them. The CDR3 extends over 14 amino acids. Germline lookup yields CDR1 SNHLY and CDR2 FYNNEI. In DNA, the CDR3 is TGTGCCAGCAGTGGCACGGGGGGCAGTCAGCCCCAGCATTTT. Amino acids: CASSGTGGSQPQHF. The whole variable domain, filled in from reference TRBV2 and TRBJ1-5, reads EPEVTQTPSHQVTQMGQEVILRCVPISNHLYFYWYRQILGQKVEFLVSFYNNEISEKSEIFDDQFSVERPDGSNFTLKIRSTKLEDSAMYFCASSGTGGSQPQHFGDGTRLSIL.

The CDR3 is CASSLGAYNEQFF. The DNA of the CDR3 is TGTGCCAGCAGCTTAGGTGCCTACAATGAGCAGTTCTTC. The V call is TRBV7-9, the J call TRBJ2-1; D ambiguous. The length of the CDR3 is 13 residues. Germline V CDR1 and CDR2: SEHNR, FQNEAQ (reference sequence). V lost 1 base and J lost 2, with 3 bases in between.

The chain recombines TRBV27 with TRBJ2-7; D not resolved. CDR1 MNHEY and CDR2 SMNVEV come from the germline V gene (reference sequence). The CDR3 spans 14 residues. V was cut by 8 bases and J by 3 bases, with 17 bases left in between. DNA for the CDR3: TGTGCCAGCGCCATAAACGAATACCTCTACGAGCAGTACTTC. Translated, it gives CASAINEYLYEQYF.

J is TRBJ2-2 and V is TRBV30; D possibly corresponds to TRBD1 (6 bases). V was cut by 0 bases and J by 4 bases, with 18 bases left in between. In germline, CDR1 is GTSNPN, CDR2 SVGIG (reference sequence). The CDR3 is made up of 17 amino acids. CDR3 DNA: TGTGCCTGGAGTGTACCCCCAGGGGAGTTAGGCACCGGGGAGCTGTTTTTT. Its protein is CAWSVPPGELGTGELFF.

The chain recombines TRBV5-1 with TRBJ1-2; 7 bases agree with TRBD1. V shed 3 bases and J 7 bases; nucleotides not matched to a gene: 9. The CDR3 has 14 residues. Germline lookup yields CDR1 SGHRS and CDR2 YFSETQ. The CDR3 region is CASSSGQAEAGYTF. In nucleotides, the CDR3 is TGCGCCAGCAGCTCTGGACAGGCTGAGGCTGGCTACACCTTC.

The chain carries TRBV7-6 and TRBJ1-1, with 8 bases matching TRBD1. This CDR3 is built from 18 residues. Per germline, CDR1 SGHVS and CDR2 FNYEAQ. V shed 0 bases, J shed 3 bases, and the junction held 12 bases outside the gene matches. The CDR3: CASSLARSDREGDTEAFF. The CDR3 region has the DNA TGTGCCAGCAGCTTAGCGCGTTCGGACAGGGAAGGAGACACTGAAGCTTTCTTT.

This chain links TRBV6-5 with TRBJ2-6; TRBD2 might be the D (6 bases). Deletions cut 4 bases from V and 0 bases from J, with 10 bases between. Per germline, CDR1 MNHEY and CDR2 SVGAGI. This CDR3 is 16 amino acids long. CDR3 DNA sequence: TGTGCCAGCAGTTCTAGAGCGGGCTCTGGGGCCAACGTCCTGACTTTC. This codes for CASSSRAGSGANVLTF.

This chain connects TRBV7-3 to TRBJ2-1; D ambiguous. The V gene lost 3 bases and the J gene lost 9 bases, with 12 bases spanning the gap. Germline CDR1 is SGHTA and CDR2 is FQGTGA. CDR3 length equals 13 residues. The CDR3 region has the DNA TGTGCCAGCAGCTTCGAGTCTTCCGGTGAGCAGTTCTTC. Its protein product is CASSFESSGEQFF.

The rearrangement joins TRBV6-5 to TRBJ2-4; the match to TRBD1 covers 7 bases. The CDR3 totals 14 residues. The J segment lost 5 bases and the V segment lost 6 bases, leaving 7 bases of the junction unmatched. Germline CDR1 and CDR2: MNHEY and SVGAGI. The CDR3 nucleotides are TGTGCCAGCAGACAGGACAGGCGGCAAAACATTCAGTACTTC. Translation gives CASRQDRRQNIQYF.

The chain has TRBV11-2 and TRBJ2-1; no definite D call. The germline V and J ends were trimmed by 4 bases and 9 bases, with 13 bases remaining between them. Germline V gene sequence: CDR1 SGHAT, CDR2 FQNNGV. The CDR3 covers 13 residues. CDR3 nucleotide sequence: TGTGCCAGCAGCTCCAATTACTTTGCTGAGCAGTTCTTC. Its translation: CASSSNYFAEQFF.

The chain uses TRBV19 and TRBJ2-7; possibly TRBD2 for D (6 bases). V shed 9 bases and J shed 0 bases, with 15 bases lying between them. The CDR3 runs to 14 residues. Germline assignment: CDR1 LNHDA and CDR2 SQIVND (reference sequence). This chain's CDR3 is CASGSLANSYEQYF. In nucleotides, the CDR3 is TGTGCCAGCGGATCCCTAGCGAACTCCTACGAGCAGTACTTC.

The rearrangement uses TRBV7-2 and TRBJ2-3, with TRBD1 matching over 9 bases. After removal of 5 bases from V and 7 bases from J, the junction contained 10 bases not matched to a gene. CDR1 SGHTA and CDR2 FQGNSA come from the germline V gene. CDR3 length: 15 residues. This chain's CDR3 is CASSPGTGIVNTQYF. CDR3 in DNA: TGTGCCAGCAGCCCCGGGACAGGGATCGTCAATACGCAGTATTTT.

CDR3 nucleotides: TGTGCCATCAGTGAATCGGCGGGAAAGGGTAACTATGGCTACACCTTC. Residues: CAISESAGKGNYGYTF. The rearrangement links TRBV10-3 to TRBJ1-2; D unresolved. Per germline, CDR1 ENHRY and CDR2 SYGVKD. Trimming cost V 3 bases and J 1 base, with 15 bases left between them. CDR3 length equals 16 residues.

This chain links TRBV23-1 with TRBJ1-1; no clear D gene. TRBV23-1 is classed as an ORF, of uncertain function. The V end lost 3 bases, the J end lost 1 base, and 12 bases lay between the germline ends. The CDR3 is made up of 15 amino acids. The CDR3 loop reads CASSHPPPRNTEAFF. In DNA form, the CDR3 reads TGCGCCAGCAGTCACCCCCCCCCTAGGAACACTGAAGCTTTCTTT.